The 7 T cell receptor beta chains listed next were all sequenced from one sample in a study of blood T cells in healthy people across ages. For the second PCR, which ran for 7 to 11 cycles, a sample-barcoded 5' primer and a J-beta primer mix were used. Using its own MiXCR run on the 5' RACE reads, TCRdb lists one record per CDR3 protein. The table has over a million distinct CDR3 sequences, roughly 45% seen once; the top ten hold roughly 7.7%. The sequencing sample was made of blood. The receptors shown here come from a woman between 18 and 29 years old in good health.

The chain employs TRBV5-1 and TRBJ2-1; 9 nucleotides match TRBD2. Germline CDR1 reads SGHRS; CDR2 reads YFSETQ. The J segment lost 6 bases and the V segment lost 0 bases, leaving 4 bases of the junction unmatched. The CDR3 runs 15 residues. The CDR3 protein is CASSLDRGGANEQFF. CDR3 in DNA: TGCGCCAGCAGCTTGGATCGCGGGGGGGCCAATGAGCAGTTCTTC.

The chain uses TRBV28 and TRBJ2-3, with D tentatively TRBD2 (7 bases). Germline V gene data show CDR1 as MDHEN and CDR2 as SYDVKM. The CDR3 runs to 15 residues. V dropped 4 bases and J dropped 1 base, with 12 bases sitting between them. The CDR3 region is CASSYRGAGTDTQYF. CDR3 in DNA: TGTGCCAGCAGTTACCGGGGGGCTGGCACAGATACGCAGTATTTT.

The chain uses TRBV20-1 and TRBJ2-5, with TRBD2 identical over 13 bases. The end of the DNA aligns better with TRBJ2-7, so the J call may be wrong. Germline loops: CDR1 DFQATT, CDR2 SNEGSKA (reference sequence). This CDR3 region has 15 residues. The CDR3 is CSASSGTSGTFEQYF. The DNA for the CDR3 is TGCAGTGCTAGCTCCGGGACTAGCGGGACCTTCGAGCAGTACTTC.

This chain connects TRBV7-2 to TRBJ2-7; D is perhaps TRBD2 (5 bases). Trimming cost V 6 bases and J 0 bases, with 21 bases left between them. This CDR3 region has 17 residues. In germline, CDR1 is SGHTA, CDR2 FQGNSA. CDR3 DNA sequence: TGTGCCAGCAGTCGGGCGGGTTTGCGCCCTGACTCCTACGAGCAGTACTTC. This gives the protein CASSRAGLRPDSYEQYF.

This chain connects TRBV20-1 to TRBJ2-3; possibly TRBD1 for D (5 bases). CDR1 is DFQATT, CDR2 SNEGSKA, per germline (reference sequence). The CDR3 is 15 residues long. V lost 7 bases and J lost 2, with 19 bases in between. CDR3 amino acids: CSGGRQGLATDTQYF. The CDR3 nucleotides are TGCAGTGGGGGCCGGCAAGGCCTCGCCACAGATACGCAGTATTTT.

The chain couples TRBV3-1 to TRBJ2-5; D gene ambiguous. The J call may be incorrect, as the DNA end agrees better with TRBJ2-7. The germline V gene has CDR1 LGHDT and CDR2 YNNKEL (reference sequence). The CDR3 is 14 amino acids. Here the CDR3 DNA reads TGTGCCAGCAGCCAAGATCCAGAAACGTACGAGCAGTACTTC. Encoded protein: CASSQDPETYEQYF.

The J gene is TRBJ2-3, the V gene TRBV7-9, with 13 positions matching TRBD2. The CDR3 consists of 18 residues. Germline loops: CDR1 SEHNR, CDR2 FQNEAQ (reference sequence). V lost 5 bases to trimming and J lost 1 base; unmatched junction nucleotides: 9. The DNA for the CDR3 is TGTGCCAGCAGCCTCCGACTAGCGGGAGGAAGAGGCACAGATACGCAGTATTTT. This sequence encodes CASSLRLAGGRGTDTQYF.